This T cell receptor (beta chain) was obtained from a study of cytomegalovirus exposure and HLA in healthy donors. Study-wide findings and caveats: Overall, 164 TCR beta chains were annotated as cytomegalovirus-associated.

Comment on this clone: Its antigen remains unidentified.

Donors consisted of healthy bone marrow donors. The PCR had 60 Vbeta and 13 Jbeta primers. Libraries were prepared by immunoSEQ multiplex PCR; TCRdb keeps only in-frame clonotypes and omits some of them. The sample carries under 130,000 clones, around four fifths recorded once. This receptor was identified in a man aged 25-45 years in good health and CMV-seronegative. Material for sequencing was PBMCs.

This CDR3 is CASSDPPTGTGQFF. The CDR3 DNA follows: TGTGCCAGCAGTGACCCACCGACAGGGACAGGGCAGTTCTTC. The chain carries TRBV6-6 and TRBJ2-1, with 8 bases identical to TRBD1. The CDR3 is made up of 14 amino acids. With 5 bases clipped from V and 12 bases from J, the junction kept 12 bases outside the gene matches. CDR1 MNHNY and CDR2 SVGAGI come from the germline V gene (reference sequence).